These 27 T cell receptor beta chains were sequenced from one sample in a study of regulatory T cells in long-lasting Graves disease. CDR3-region Arm-PCR and iRepertoire HTBI primers produced the TCR beta libraries. MiXCR, run by TCRdb on the multiplex PCR reads, gives a single entry per CDR3 protein. The sample lists roughly 430,000 distinct CDR3 sequences, roughly a fifth occurring once. Stated time point: persistent/refractory GD, antithyroid drugs over 5 years with positive TRAb. Making the TCR library involved RNA that had been extracted from PBMCs. Sequenced material: peripheral blood mononuclear cells (PBMCs), taken when the disease was refractory, from a patient treated with antithyroid drugs. Source of these receptors: a female donor with Graves disease.

This clonotype occurred many times. This rearrangement joins TRBV28 to TRBJ1-2, with D maybe TRBD1 (6 bases). The V and J ends lost 5 bases and 0 bases respectively, with 19 bases between them. CDR1 is MDHEN, CDR2 SYDVKM, per germline. This CDR3 contains 17 residues. The CDR3 loop reads CASSPLGKGVTNYGYTF. The CDR3 DNA follows: TGTGCCAGCAGTCCCCTGGGGAAGGGGGTTACTAACTATGGCTACACCTTC.

This clonotype was observed many times. This CDR3 is CASSLGVANYGYTF. For the CDR3, the DNA is TGTGCCAGCAGCTTAGGGGTAGCTAACTATGGCTACACCTTC. This chain links TRBV28 with TRBJ1-2; weak D call: TRBD1 (5 bases). Per the germline V gene, CDR1 is MDHEN and CDR2 is SYDVKM. Trimming cost V 6 bases and J 0 bases, with 11 bases left between them. CDR3 length equals 14 residues.

V usage is TRBV19 and J usage is TRBJ2-7; 11 nucleotides align to TRBD2. Per germline, CDR1 LNHDA and CDR2 SQIVND (reference sequence). This CDR3 is built from 13 residues. The junction had 6 bases not matched to a gene; V was cut back by 8 bases and J by 6 bases. For the CDR3, the DNA is TGTGCCAGTGCCGGGACTAGCGGCCTCGAGCAGTACTTC. This encodes CASAGTSGLEQYF.

This clonotype has more than one count but fewer than ten. CDR3 protein: CATSDAGSVSPLHF. CDR3 DNA: TGTGCCACCAGTGATGCGGGGTCAGTATCACCCCTCCACTTT. The chain couples TRBV24-1 to TRBJ1-6; D not resolved. Trimming stripped 3 bases from V and 10 bases from J, with 12 bases between. The CDR3 is made up of 14 amino acids. Germline lookup yields CDR1 KGHDR and CDR2 SFDVKD.

CDR3 region: CASSPPLGANTEAFF. The CDR3 DNA sequence: TGTGCCAGCAGCCCTCCCCTGGGAGCAAACACTGAAGCTTTCTTT. The chain is built from TRBV12-3 or TRBV12-4 and TRBJ1-1; no firm D call. CDR3 size: 15 residues. The ends were cut back, 6 bases at V and 2 bases at J, with 16 bases in the middle.

The sample holds many counts of this clonotype. The chain links TRBV5-1 to TRBJ2-7; TRBD2 might be the D (6 bases). Germline lookup yields CDR1 SGHRS and CDR2 YFSETQ. The CDR3 has 14 amino acids. Trimming pared 4 bases from V and 2 bases from J, leaving 13 bases between. CDR3 residues: CASSPGLQTYEQYF. DNA of the CDR3: TGCGCCAGCAGCCCGGGACTTCAAACCTACGAGCAGTACTTC.

This clonotype was seen a handful of times. The chain has TRBV14 and TRBJ2-5; D gene uncertain. The CDR3 loop spans 12 amino acids. Per the germline V gene, CDR1 is SGHDN and CDR2 is FVKESK. The V gene lost 4 bases and the J gene lost 9 bases, with 12 bases spanning the gap. CDR3 sequence (DNA): TGTGCCAGCAGCCCCGGACCAGTTCCCCAGTACTTC. Encoded protein: CASSPGPVPQYF.

In the case of this clonotype: A much larger clone lies one base from this, so it may be a read error. This chain uses TRBV9 with TRBJ2-7; tentatively, D is TRBD2 (5 bases). Germline-derived CDR1 and CDR2 are SGDLS and YYNGEE. The CDR3 loop spans 13 amino acids. The V end lost 0 bases, the J end lost 6 bases, and 10 bases lay between the germline ends. CDR3 sequence reads: CASSVGEGTEQYF. The CDR3 DNA reads as TGTGCCAGCAGCGTAGGAGAGGGTACCGAGCAGTACTTC.

This clonotype was observed a few times. This rearrangement joins TRBV6-1 to TRBJ2-7, with 11 positions matching TRBD2. V lost 5 bases, J lost 0 bases, and 9 bases stayed unmatched. The CDR3 is made up of 17 amino acids. Germline lookup yields CDR1 MNHNS and CDR2 SASEGT. CDR3 protein: CASSLRLAGLISYEQYF. The CDR3 nucleotides are TGTGCCAGCAGTCTCCGACTAGCGGGATTAATCTCCTACGAGCAGTACTTC.

V usage is TRBV4-1 and J usage is TRBJ1-5; TRBD1 matches 9 bases. The CDR3 loop spans 18 amino acids. The junction had 12 bases not matched to a gene; V was cut back by 4 bases and J by 2 bases. The germline V gene encodes CDR1 MGHRA and CDR2 YSYEKL. This chain's CDR3 is CASSLSNTGGFGNQPQHF. The CDR3 nucleotides read TGCGCCAGCAGCCTCTCGAACACAGGGGGCTTTGGCAATCAGCCCCAGCATTTT.

This clonotype was seen ten or more times. CDR3 sequence reads: CSAALAVSSEQYF. The DNA for the CDR3 is TGCAGTGCGGCTCTAGCGGTGTCAAGCGAGCAGTACTTC. This chain links TRBV20-1 with TRBJ2-7, with 7 nucleotides matching TRBD2. Germline V gene data show CDR1 as DFQATT and CDR2 as SNEGSKA (reference sequence). This CDR3 is built from 13 residues. V trimming: 6 bases; J trimming: 6 bases; junction bases outside the gene matches: 11.

This clonotype was detected ten times or more. The genes are TRBV3-1 and TRBJ1-1; 8 bases align to TRBD1. The junction had 9 bases not matched to a gene; V was cut back by 4 bases and J by 8 bases. The CDR3 totals 14 residues. The germline gives CDR1 LGHDT, CDR2 YNNKEL (reference sequence). CDR3 amino acids: CASSPQHQGAEAFF. The DNA for the CDR3 is TGTGCCAGCAGCCCTCAACACCAGGGGGCAGAAGCTTTCTTT.

The chain has TRBV2 and TRBJ2-3, with D unclear. This CDR3 spans 14 amino acids. V was clipped by 6 bases and J by 4 bases, with 14 bases between them. CDR1 SNHLY and CDR2 FYNNEI come from the germline V gene. The CDR3 is CASSVAIGSDTQYF. CDR3 nucleotides: TGTGCCAGCAGCGTCGCCATTGGTTCAGATACGCAGTATTTT.

The chain carries TRBV3-1 and TRBJ1-6, with unresolved D. There are 16 residues in the CDR3. Germline lookup yields CDR1 LGHDT and CDR2 YNNKEL (reference sequence). The ends were cut back, 0 bases at V and 0 bases at J, with 6 bases in the middle. The DNA for the CDR3 is TGTGCCAGCAGCCAAGATCCCTCCTCCTATAATTCACCCCTCCACTTT. It encodes CASSQDPSSYNSPLHF.

A few counts support this clonotype. The chain couples TRBV18 to TRBJ2-5, with D maybe TRBD1 (7 bases). Germline lookup yields CDR1 KGHSH and CDR2 LQKENI. Trimming cost V 0 bases and J 5 bases, with 19 bases left between them. The CDR3 contains 17 residues. The CDR3 is CASSPPLGGTAGETQYF. DNA for the CDR3: TGTGCCAGCTCACCACCGTTAGGCGGGACAGCTGGGGAGACCCAGTACTTC.

This chain links TRBV27 with TRBJ1-5; D remains ambiguous. V dropped 3 bases and J dropped 6 bases, with 15 bases sitting between them. The CDR3 is made up of 15 amino acids. Per the germline V gene, CDR1 is MNHEY and CDR2 is SMNVEV (reference sequence). This chain's CDR3 is CASSFRAAGGQPQHF. CDR3 sequence (DNA): TGTGCCAGCAGTTTCCGGGCAGCCGGAGGTCAGCCCCAGCATTTT.

This clonotype was seen a handful of times. The chain couples TRBV7-2 to TRBJ2-2; D possibly corresponds to TRBD2 (6 bases). CDR1 and CDR2 from the germline V gene are SGHTA and FQGNSA. The CDR3 sequence is 17 residues long. Trimming cost V 1 base and J 1 base, with 13 bases left between them. The CDR3 DNA sequence: TGTGCCAGCAGCTTAGGGGGCACTAGCCTGAACACCGGGGAGCTGTTTTTT. It yields the protein CASSLGGTSLNTGELFF.

The rearrangement uses TRBV20-1 and TRBJ2-3; no firm D call. The germline gives CDR1 DFQATT, CDR2 SNEGSKA (reference sequence). The length of the CDR3 is 15 residues. The V and J ends lost 3 bases and 3 bases respectively, with 16 bases between them. CDR3 in DNA: TGCAGTGCTAGCAGGTCTACAGCAAGGACAGATACGCAGTATTTT. This gives the protein CSASRSTARTDTQYF.

This clonotype was found many times. The chain combines TRBV28 with TRBJ1-2; the match to TRBD1 covers 9 bases. Looked up from germline, CDR1 is MDHEN and CDR2 is SYDVKM. Losses at the gene ends were 7 bases for V and 6 bases for J; bases not matched to a gene: 9. This CDR3 is 14 amino acids long. The CDR3 nucleotides read TGTGCCAGCAACTTAAACAGGGGGCTCGATGGCTACACCTTC. This codes for CASNLNRGLDGYTF.

This clonotype was observed at least ten times. The V gene is TRBV20-1, the J gene TRBJ2-7, with D tentatively TRBD1 (6 bases). Germline V gene data show CDR1 as DFQATT and CDR2 as SNEGSKA (reference sequence). The CDR3 covers 13 residues. Between the trimmed V and J ends, which lost 4 bases and 0 bases, there was a span of 10 bases. The CDR3 nucleotides are TGCAGTGCTACGGGACACTACTCCTACGAGCAGTACTTC. This translates into CSATGHYSYEQYF.

This clonotype was counted a few times. The CDR3 sequence is CASSQDSKSFYEQYF. CDR3 bases: TGCGCCAGCAGCCAAGACAGTAAATCCTTCTACGAGCAGTACTTC. The rearrangement links TRBV4-1 to TRBJ2-7, with no clear D. Germline CDR1 is MGHRA and CDR2 is YSYEKL. Trimming left V 0 bases short and J 3 bases short, with 12 bases between. There are 15 residues in the CDR3.

The V call is TRBV6-1, the J call TRBJ1-3; no reliable D call. V was pared by 3 bases and J by 10 bases, with 10 bases between. This CDR3 is built from 12 residues. The germline gives CDR1 MNHNS, CDR2 SASEGT. The CDR3 sequence: CASSEQGGTIYF. In DNA form, the CDR3 reads TGTGCCAGCAGTGAGCAAGGAGGGACCATATATTTT.

The rearrangement joins TRBV19 to TRBJ2-3; 8 bases line up with TRBD2. Germline CDR1 and CDR2: LNHDA and SQIVND (reference sequence). V gave up 5 bases and J gave up 4 bases; unmatched junction bases: 8. The CDR3 has 15 residues. In DNA, the CDR3 is TGTGCCAGTAGTGAGCAGCGGGAGTCACCAGATACGCAGTATTTT. Translating gives CASSEQRESPDTQYF.

This clonotype was seen a few times. The chain is built from TRBV10-3 and TRBJ1-2; a possible D gene is TRBD1 (6 bases). The germline V gene encodes CDR1 ENHRY and CDR2 SYGVKD. This CDR3 contains 13 residues. The V and J ends lost 3 bases and 8 bases respectively, with 13 bases between them. In nucleotides, the CDR3 is TGTGCCATCAGTGACCCAGGGGTTGGGGGCTACACCTTC. Its translation: CAISDPGVGGYTF.

This clonotype has ten or more counts. The rearrangement uses TRBV6-1 and TRBJ2-7; D not certain. Germline CDR1 is MNHNS and CDR2 is SASEGT. This CDR3 spans 12 amino acids. The germline V and J ends were trimmed by 6 bases and 6 bases, with 12 bases remaining between them. The CDR3 bases are TGTGCCAGCAGCTCAGGATCGGGCGAGCAGTACTTC. Its translation: CASSSGSGEQYF.

This chain connects TRBV18 to TRBJ2-1; D is possibly TRBD2 (6 bases). V was pared by 3 bases and J by 2 bases, with 11 bases between. Germline V gene sequence: CDR1 KGHSH, CDR2 LQKENI. The CDR3 totals 15 residues. The CDR3 DNA reads as TGTGCCAGCTCACCCGGGACTGGACCCTACAATGAGCAGTTCTTC. It encodes CASSPGTGPYNEQFF.

This clonotype has more than one count but fewer than ten. This sequence joins TRBV19 and TRBJ1-2, with a possible D match to TRBD1 (5 bases). Germline loops: CDR1 LNHDA, CDR2 SQIVND (reference sequence). V was trimmed by 5 bases and J by 0 bases, leaving 10 bases between them. The CDR3 length is 14 residues. CDR3 residues: CASSGGVANYGYTF. In DNA form, the CDR3 reads TGTGCCAGTAGTGGGGGGGTAGCTAACTATGGCTACACCTTC.